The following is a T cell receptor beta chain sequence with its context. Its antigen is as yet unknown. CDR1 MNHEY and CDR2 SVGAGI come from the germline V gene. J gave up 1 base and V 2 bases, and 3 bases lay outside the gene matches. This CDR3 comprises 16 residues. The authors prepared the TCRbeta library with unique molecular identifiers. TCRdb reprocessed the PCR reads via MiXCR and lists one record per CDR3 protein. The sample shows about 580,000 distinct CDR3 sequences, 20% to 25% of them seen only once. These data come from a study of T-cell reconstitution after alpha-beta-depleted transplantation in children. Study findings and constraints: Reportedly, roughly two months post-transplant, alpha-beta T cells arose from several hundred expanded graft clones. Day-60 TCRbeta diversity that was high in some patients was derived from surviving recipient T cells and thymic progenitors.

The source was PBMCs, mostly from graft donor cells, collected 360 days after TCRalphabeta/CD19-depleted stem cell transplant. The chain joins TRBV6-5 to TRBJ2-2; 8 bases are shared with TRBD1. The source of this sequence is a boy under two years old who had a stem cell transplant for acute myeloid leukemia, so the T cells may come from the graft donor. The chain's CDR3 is CASSYDGTGNTGELFF. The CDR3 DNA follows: TGTGCCAGCAGTTACGATGGGACAGGGAACACCGGGGAGCTGTTTTTT.